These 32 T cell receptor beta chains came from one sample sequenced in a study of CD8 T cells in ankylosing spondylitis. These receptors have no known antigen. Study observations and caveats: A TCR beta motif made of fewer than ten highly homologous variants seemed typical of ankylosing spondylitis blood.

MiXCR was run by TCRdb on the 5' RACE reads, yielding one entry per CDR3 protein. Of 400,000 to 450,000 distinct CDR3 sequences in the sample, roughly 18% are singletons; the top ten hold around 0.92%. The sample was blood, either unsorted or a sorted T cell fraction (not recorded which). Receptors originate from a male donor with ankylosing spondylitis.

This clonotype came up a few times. DNA of the CDR3: TGTGCCAGCAGCCAAGCGGCGACATCGAGTAATCAGCCCCAGCATTTT. It codes for CASSQAATSSNQPQHF. The chain carries TRBV4-2 and TRBJ1-5; D gene uncertain. Germline CDR1 is LGHNA and CDR2 is YNFKEQ. CDR3 size: 16 residues. Deletions cut 1 base from V and 4 bases from J, with 14 bases between.

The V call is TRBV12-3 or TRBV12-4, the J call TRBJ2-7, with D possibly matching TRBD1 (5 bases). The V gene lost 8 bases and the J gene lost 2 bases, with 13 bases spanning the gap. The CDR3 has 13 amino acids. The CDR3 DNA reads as TGTGCCAGCTCCCAAGGCAGGGCCTACGAGCAGTACTTC. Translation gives CASSQGRAYEQYF.

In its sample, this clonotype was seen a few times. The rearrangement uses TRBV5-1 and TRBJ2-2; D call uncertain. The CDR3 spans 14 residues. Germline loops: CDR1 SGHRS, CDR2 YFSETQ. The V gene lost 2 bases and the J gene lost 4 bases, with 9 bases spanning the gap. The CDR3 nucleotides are TGCGCCAGCAGCTTAGGACCGGCCACCGGGGAGCTGTTTTTT. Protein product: CASSLGPATGELFF.

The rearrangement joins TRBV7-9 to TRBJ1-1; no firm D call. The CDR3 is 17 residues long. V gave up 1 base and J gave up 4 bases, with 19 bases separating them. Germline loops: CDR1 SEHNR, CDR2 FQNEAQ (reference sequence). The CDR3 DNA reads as TGTGCCAGCAGCTTAGTCGATCGGACCACCCTGGGCACTGAAGCTTTCTTT. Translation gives CASSLVDRTTLGTEAFF.

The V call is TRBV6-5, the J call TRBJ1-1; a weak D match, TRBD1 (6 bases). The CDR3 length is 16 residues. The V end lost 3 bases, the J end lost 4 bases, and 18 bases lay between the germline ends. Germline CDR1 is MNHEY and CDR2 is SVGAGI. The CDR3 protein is CASSYGQQGFGTEAFF. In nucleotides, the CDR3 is TGTGCCAGCAGTTATGGGCAACAGGGATTTGGCACTGAAGCTTTCTTT.

As DNA, the CDR3 is TGTGCCAGCAGCCCAGGGTTCGGCGGCTATGGCTACACCTTC. It translates to CASSPGFGGYGYTF. The chain links TRBV3-1 to TRBJ1-2; a weak D match, TRBD1 (5 bases). CDR3 size: 14 residues. Germline lookup yields CDR1 LGHDT and CDR2 YNNKEL (reference sequence). V lost 4 bases to trimming and J lost 4 bases, with 13 bases between them. The variable domain in full, with the rest retrieved from reference TRBV3-1 and TRBJ1-2, is DTAVSQTPKYLVTQMGNDKSIKCEQNLGHDTMYWYKQDSKKFLKIMFSYNNKELIINETVPNRFSPKSPDKAHLNLHINSLELGDSAVYFCASSPGFGGYGYTFGSGTRLTVV.

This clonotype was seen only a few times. The CDR3 nucleotides read TGTGCCAGCAGCACGGTGGCCACCGGGGAGCTGTTTTTT. Translating it yields CASSTVATGELFF. V gene TRBV12-3 or TRBV12-4 combines with J gene TRBJ2-2; no firm D call. V was trimmed by 6 bases and J by 4 bases, leaving 9 bases between them. The CDR3 runs 13 residues.

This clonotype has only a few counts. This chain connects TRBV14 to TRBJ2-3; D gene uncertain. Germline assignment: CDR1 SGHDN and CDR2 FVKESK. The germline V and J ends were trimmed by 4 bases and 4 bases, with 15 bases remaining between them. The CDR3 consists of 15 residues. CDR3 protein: CASSRTPSSADTQYF. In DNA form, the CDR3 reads TGTGCCAGCAGCCGGACCCCGTCGTCGGCAGATACGCAGTATTTT.

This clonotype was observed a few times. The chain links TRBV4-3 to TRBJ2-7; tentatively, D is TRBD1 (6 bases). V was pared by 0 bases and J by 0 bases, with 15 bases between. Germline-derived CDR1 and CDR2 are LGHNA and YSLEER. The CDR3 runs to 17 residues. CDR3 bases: TGCGCCAGCAGCCAAGATTGGGGGCAGTCCAGCTCCTACGAGCAGTACTTC. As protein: CASSQDWGQSSSYEQYF.

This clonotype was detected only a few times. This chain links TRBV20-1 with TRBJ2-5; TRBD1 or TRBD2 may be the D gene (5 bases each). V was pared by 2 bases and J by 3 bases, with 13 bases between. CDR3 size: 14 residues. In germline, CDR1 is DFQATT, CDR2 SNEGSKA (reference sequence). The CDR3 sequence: CSARIFGAEETQYF. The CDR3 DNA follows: TGCAGTGCTAGAATCTTCGGGGCCGAAGAGACCCAGTACTTC.

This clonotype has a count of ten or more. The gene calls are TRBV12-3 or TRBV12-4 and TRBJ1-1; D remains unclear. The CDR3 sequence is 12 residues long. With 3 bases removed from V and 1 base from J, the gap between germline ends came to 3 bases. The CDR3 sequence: CASSFTNTEAFF. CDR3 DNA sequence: TGTGCCAGCAGTTTCACGAACACTGAAGCTTTCTTT.

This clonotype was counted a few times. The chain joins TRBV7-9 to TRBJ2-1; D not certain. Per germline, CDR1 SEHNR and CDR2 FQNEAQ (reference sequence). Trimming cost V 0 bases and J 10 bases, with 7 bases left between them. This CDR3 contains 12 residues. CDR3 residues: CASSLAGWEQFF. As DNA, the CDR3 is TGTGCCAGCAGCTTAGCCGGCTGGGAGCAGTTCTTC.

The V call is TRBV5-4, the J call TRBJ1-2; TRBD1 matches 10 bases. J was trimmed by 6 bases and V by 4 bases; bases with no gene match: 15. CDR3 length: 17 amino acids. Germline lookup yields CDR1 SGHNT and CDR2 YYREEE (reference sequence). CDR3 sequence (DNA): TGTGCCAGCAGCCGGGGGGGACAGGGGCGCAGGGAGGATGGCTACACCTTC. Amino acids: CASSRGGQGRREDGYTF.

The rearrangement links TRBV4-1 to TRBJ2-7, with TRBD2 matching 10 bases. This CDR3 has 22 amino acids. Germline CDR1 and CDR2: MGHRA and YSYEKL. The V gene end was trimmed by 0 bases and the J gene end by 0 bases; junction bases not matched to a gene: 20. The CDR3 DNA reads TGCGCCAGCAGCCAAGATATTTTGGCAGGGGGGATAGCGGGAGGCTTCTCCTACGAGCAGTACTTC. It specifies CASSQDILAGGIAGGFSYEQYF.

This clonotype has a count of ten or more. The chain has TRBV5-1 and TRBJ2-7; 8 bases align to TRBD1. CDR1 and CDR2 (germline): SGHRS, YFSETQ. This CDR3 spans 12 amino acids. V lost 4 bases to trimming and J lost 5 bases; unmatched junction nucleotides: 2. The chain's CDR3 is CASSTTGDEQYF. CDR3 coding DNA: TGCGCCAGCAGCACGACAGGGGACGAGCAGTACTTC.

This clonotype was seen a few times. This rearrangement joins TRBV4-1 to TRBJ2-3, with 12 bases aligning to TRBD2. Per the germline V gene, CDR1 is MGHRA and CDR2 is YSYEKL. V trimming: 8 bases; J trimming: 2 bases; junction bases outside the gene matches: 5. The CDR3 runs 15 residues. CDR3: CASGTSGGNTDTQYF. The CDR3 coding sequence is TGCGCCAGCGGTACTAGCGGGGGGAACACAGATACGCAGTATTTT.

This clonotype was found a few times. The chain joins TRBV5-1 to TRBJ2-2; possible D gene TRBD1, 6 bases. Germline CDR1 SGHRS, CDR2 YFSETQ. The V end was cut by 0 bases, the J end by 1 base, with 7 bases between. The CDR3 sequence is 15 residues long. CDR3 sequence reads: CASSLAQGNTGELFF. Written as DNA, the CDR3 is TGCGCCAGCAGCTTGGCACAGGGGAACACCGGGGAGCTGTTTTTT.

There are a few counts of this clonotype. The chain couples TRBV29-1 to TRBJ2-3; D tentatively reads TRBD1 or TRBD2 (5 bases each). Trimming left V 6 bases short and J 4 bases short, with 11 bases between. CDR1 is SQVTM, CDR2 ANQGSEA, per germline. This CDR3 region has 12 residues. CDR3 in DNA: TGCAGCGTGGGGACCCAGTCAGATACGCAGTATTTT. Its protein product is CSVGTQSDTQYF.

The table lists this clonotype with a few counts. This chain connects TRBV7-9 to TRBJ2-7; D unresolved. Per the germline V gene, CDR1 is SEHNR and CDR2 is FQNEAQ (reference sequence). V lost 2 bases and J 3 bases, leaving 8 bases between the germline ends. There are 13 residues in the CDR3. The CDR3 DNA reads TGTGCCAGCAGCTTAAACATTGGCTACGAGCAGTACTTC. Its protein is CASSLNIGYEQYF.

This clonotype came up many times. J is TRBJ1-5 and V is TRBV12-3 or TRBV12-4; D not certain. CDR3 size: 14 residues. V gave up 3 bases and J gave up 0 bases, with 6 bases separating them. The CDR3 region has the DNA TGTGCCAGCAGTTTGGCTATTAGCAATCAGCCCCAGCATTTT. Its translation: CASSLAISNQPQHF.

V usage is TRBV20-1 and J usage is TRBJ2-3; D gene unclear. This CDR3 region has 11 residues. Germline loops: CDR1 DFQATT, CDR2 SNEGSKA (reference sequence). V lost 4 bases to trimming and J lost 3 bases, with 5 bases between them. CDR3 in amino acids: CSATKTDTQYF. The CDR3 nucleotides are TGCAGTGCTACAAAGACAGATACGCAGTATTTT.

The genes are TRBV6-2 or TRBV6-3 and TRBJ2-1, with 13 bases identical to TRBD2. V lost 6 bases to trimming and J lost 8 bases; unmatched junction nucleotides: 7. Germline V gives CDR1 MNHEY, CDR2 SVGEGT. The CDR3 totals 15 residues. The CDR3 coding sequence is TGTGCCAGCAGAAAGGGGACTAGCGGGAAGGATGAGCAGTTCTTC. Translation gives CASRKGTSGKDEQFF.

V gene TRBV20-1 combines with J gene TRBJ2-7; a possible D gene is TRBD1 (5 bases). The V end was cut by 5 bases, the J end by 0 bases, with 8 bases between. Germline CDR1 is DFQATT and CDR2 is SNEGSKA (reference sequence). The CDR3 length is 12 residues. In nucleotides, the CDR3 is TGCAGTGCTGGGGCATACTCCTACGAGCAGTACTTC. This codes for CSAGAYSYEQYF.

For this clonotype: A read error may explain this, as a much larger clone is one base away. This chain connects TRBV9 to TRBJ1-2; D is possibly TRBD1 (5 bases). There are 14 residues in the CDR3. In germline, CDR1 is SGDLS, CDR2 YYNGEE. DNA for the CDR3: TGTGCCAGCAGAGAAGCAGGGACTAACTATGCCTACACCTTC. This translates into CASREAGTNYAYTF. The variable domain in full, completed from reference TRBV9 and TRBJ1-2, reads DSGVTQTPKHLITATGQRVTLRCSPRSGDLSVYWYQQSLDQGLQFLIQYYNGEERAKGNILERFSAQQFPDLHSELNLSSLELGDSALYFCASREAGTNYAYTFGSGTRLTVV.

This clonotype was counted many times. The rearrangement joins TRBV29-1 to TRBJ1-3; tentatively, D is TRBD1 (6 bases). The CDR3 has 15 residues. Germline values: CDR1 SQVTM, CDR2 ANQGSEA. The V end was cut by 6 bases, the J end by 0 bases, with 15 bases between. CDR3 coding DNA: TGCAGCGTCCCCCAGACAGGAGCCTCTGGAAACACCATATATTTT. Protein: CSVPQTGASGNTIYF. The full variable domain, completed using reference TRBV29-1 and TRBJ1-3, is SAVISQKPSRDICQRGTSLTIQCQVDSQVTMMFWYRQQPGQSLTLIATANQGSEATYESGFVIDKFPISRPNLTFSTLTVSNMSPEDSSIYLCSVPQTGASGNTIYFGEGSWLTVV.

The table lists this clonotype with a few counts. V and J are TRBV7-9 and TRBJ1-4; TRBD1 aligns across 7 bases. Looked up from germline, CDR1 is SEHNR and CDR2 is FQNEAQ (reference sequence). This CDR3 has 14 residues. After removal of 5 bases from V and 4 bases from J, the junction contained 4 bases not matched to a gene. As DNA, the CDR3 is TGTGCCAGCAGCGAGGGACAGATTAATGAAAAACTGTTTTTT. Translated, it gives CASSEGQINEKLFF.

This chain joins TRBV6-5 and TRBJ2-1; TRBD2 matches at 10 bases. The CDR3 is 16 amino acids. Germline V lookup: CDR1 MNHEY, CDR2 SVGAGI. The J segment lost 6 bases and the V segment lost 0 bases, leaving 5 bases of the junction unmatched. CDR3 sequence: CASSYSASGGSNEQFF. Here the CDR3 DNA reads TGTGCCAGCAGTTACTCCGCTAGCGGGGGATCCAATGAGCAGTTCTTC.

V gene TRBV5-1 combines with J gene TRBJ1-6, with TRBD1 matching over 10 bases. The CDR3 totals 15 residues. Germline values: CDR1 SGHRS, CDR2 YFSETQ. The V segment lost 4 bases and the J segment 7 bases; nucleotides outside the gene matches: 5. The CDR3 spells CASSEGTGANSPLHF. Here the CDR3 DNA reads TGCGCCAGCAGCGAAGGGACAGGGGCGAATTCACCCCTCCACTTT. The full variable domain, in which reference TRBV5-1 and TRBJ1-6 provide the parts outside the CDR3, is KAGVTQTPRYLIKTRGQQVTLSCSPISGHRSVSWYQQTPGQGLQFLFEYFSETQRNKGNFPGRFSGRQFSNSRSEMNVSTLELGDSALYLCASSEGTGANSPLHFGNGTRLTVT.

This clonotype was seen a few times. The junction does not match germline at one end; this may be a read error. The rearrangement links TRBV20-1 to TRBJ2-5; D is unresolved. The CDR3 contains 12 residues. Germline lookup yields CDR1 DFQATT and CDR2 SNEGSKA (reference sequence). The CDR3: CSARAVQETQYF. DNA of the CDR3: TGCAGTGCCAGAGCCGTTCAAGAGACCCAGTACTTC.

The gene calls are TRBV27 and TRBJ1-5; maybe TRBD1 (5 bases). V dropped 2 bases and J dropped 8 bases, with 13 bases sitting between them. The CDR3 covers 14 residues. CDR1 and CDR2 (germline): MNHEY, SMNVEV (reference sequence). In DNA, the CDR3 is TGTGCCAGCAGTTTAGACGGGCTAGGGGAGCCCCAGCATTTT. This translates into CASSLDGLGEPQHF.

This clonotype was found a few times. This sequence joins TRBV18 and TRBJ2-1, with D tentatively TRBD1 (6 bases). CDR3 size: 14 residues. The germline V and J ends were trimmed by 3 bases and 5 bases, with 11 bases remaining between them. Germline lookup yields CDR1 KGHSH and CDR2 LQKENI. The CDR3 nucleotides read TGTGCCAGCTCACCGGGGGCCTCTAACAATGAGCAGTTCTTC. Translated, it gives CASSPGASNNEQFF. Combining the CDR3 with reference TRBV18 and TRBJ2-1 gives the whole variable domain NAGVMQNPRHLVRRRGQEARLRCSPMKGHSHVYWYRQLPEEGLKFMVYLQKENIIDESGMPKERFSAEFPKEGPSILRIQQVVRGDSAAYFCASSPGASNNEQFFGPGTRLTVL.

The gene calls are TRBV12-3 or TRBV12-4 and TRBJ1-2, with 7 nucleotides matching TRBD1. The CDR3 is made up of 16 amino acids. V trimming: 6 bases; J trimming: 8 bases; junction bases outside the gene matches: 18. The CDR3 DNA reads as TGTGCCAGCAGACTTCGCGGGGTGGAGGGGGCGCAAGGCTACACCTTC. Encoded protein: CASRLRGVEGAQGYTF.